These T cell receptor beta chains were read from a single sample in a study of technical replicates of blood from four donors. The assay was immunoSEQ multiplex PCR, and TCRdb's table has in-frame clones only and misses some. The table has approximately 64,000 clones, about 90% seen once. Sample: PBMCs. The receptors derive from a human donor in good health. Some clones in this sample may be carry-over from other donors' samples. Both conserved end residues are part of each CDR3. The D gene is left open where the match is weak. Only part of the rows carry a size: once, few, many, or a class if the clone is expanded.

j_gene | v_gene | d_gene | abundance | CDR3aa | CDR3nt
TRBJ2-1 | TRBV7-2 | NA | NA | CASSWYSDEQFF | TGTGCCAGCAGTTGGTATAGCGATGAGCAGTTCTTC
TRBJ2-3 | TRBV9 | TRBD1 | NA | CASSTTGGDADTQYF | TGTGCCAGCAGCACGACAGGGGGAGATGCAGATACGCAGTATTTT
TRBJ1-2 | TRBV4-3 | TRBD1 | NA | CASSQDLMQGAPPNYGYTF | TGCGCCAGCAGCCAAGATCTCATGCAGGGGGCACCACCTAACTATGGCTACACCTTC
TRBJ2-3 | TRBV2 | NA | NA | CASSATPTGDTQYF | TGTGCCAGCAGTGCAACTCCTACAGGGGATACGCAGTATTTT
TRBJ1-2 | TRBV27 | NA | few | CASSLSIQASYGYTF | TGTGCCAGCAGTTTATCGATACAGGCAAGCTATGGCTACACCTTC
TRBJ1-1 | TRBV6-5 | NA | NA | CASNRRGVNTEAFF | TGTGCCAGCAATCGGCGGGGCGTAAACACTGAAGCTTTCTTT
TRBJ1-4 | TRBV4-1 | TRBD1 | NA | CASSQVQGDEKLFF | TGCGCCAGCAGCCAGGTCCAGGGGGATGAAAAACTGTTTTTT
TRBJ2-7 | TRBV28 | NA | NA | CASSLGSSYEQYF | TGTGCCAGCAGTTTAGGCAGTTCCTACGAGCAGTACTTC
TRBJ1-6 | TRBV5-4 | TRBD1 | NA | CASSLGTGGANSPLHF | TGTGCCAGCAGCTTGGGTACAGGGGGGGCCAATTCACCCCTCCACTTT
TRBJ2-7 | TRBV6-1 | NA | NA | CASSATGYYEQYF | TGTGCCAGCAGTGCAACAGGGTACTACGAGCAGTACTTC
TRBJ2-3 | TRBV18 | NA | NA | CASSPYIAQDTQYF | TGTGCCAGCTCACCATATATAGCCCAAGATACGCAGTATTTT
TRBJ1-1 | TRBV21-1 | NA | NA | CASSPQDGQGSTEAFF | TGTGCCAGCAGCCCTCAGGACGGACAGGGTAGCACTGAAGCTTTCTTT
TRBJ1-4 | TRBV7-9 | NA | NA | CASSLVYNSPPSTNEKLFF | TGTGCCAGCAGCTTAGTATATAACAGCCCTCCGTCAACTAATGAAAAACTGTTTTTT
TRBJ1-5 | TRBV5-1 | NA | NA | CASSLGDKNQPQHF | TGCGCCAGCAGCTTGGGGGACAAAAATCAGCCCCAGCATTTT
TRBJ1-6 | TRBV21-1 | NA | NA | CASSKGAGVYNSPLHF | TGTGCCAGCAGCAAAGGAGCGGGGGTGTACAATTCACCCCTCCACTTT
TRBJ2-1 | TRBV7-3 | TRBD2 | NA | CASSYKLAPSYNEQFF | TGTGCCAGCAGCTACAAACTAGCGCCATCCTACAATGAGCAGTTCTTC
TRBJ1-1 | TRBV2 | NA | NA | CASSEAVRGAFF | TGTGCCAGCAGTGAAGCGGTACGGGGAGCTTTCTTT
TRBJ2-3 | TRBV7-9 | TRBD2 | NA | CASSHGGGGTDTQYF | TGTGCCAGCAGCCATGGCGGGGGAGGCACAGATACGCAGTATTTT
TRBJ2-7 | TRBV10-1 | TRBD2 | NA | CASSASGGCEQYF | TGCGCCAGCAGTGCCTCGGGGGGATGCGAGCAGTACTTC
TRBJ2-3 | TRBV7-2 | NA | NA | CASSSRTISVRDTQYF | TGTGCCAGCAGCTCCCGGACTATCTCAGTAAGAGATACGCAGTATTTT
TRBJ1-4 | TRBV18 | TRBD1 | NA | CASSSGTGEKLFF | TGTGCCAGCTCGTCCGGGACAGGGGAGAAACTGTTTTTT
TRBJ2-1 | TRBV7-9 | TRBD2 | NA | CASSLGGGFGEEFF | TGTGCCAGCAGCTTAGGGGGGGGATTTGGGGAGGAGTTCTTC
TRBJ1-2 | TRBV7-2 | TRBD1 | NA | CASSLSRGQDGYTF | TGTGCCAGCAGCTTAAGCAGGGGGCAGGATGGCTACACCTTC
TRBJ2-5 | TRBV18 | TRBD2 | NA | CASSPGVAGEAETQYF | TGTGCCAGCTCACCAGGGGTCGCGGGGGAAGCGGAGACCCAGTACTTC
TRBJ1-2 | TRBV4-3 | TRBD1 | once | CASSRGQGNYGYTF | TGCGCCAGCAGCCGAGGACAGGGGAACTATGGCTACACCTTC
TRBJ1-1 | TRBV9 | NA | NA | CASSARGMNTEAFF | TGTGCCAGCAGCGCCAGGGGCATGAACACTGAAGCTTTCTTT
TRBJ1-2 | TRBV18 | NA | NA | CASSPAGNYGYTF | TGTGCCAGCTCACCAGCCGGGAACTATGGCTACACCTTC
TRBJ2-2 | TRBV9 | NA | NA | CASSETSYLGELFF | TGTGCCAGCAGCGAGACTAGTTATCTCGGGGAGCTGTTTTTT
TRBJ2-5 | TRBV11-2 | TRBD2 | once | CASSFAPSGEGETQYF | TGTGCCAGCAGCTTTGCGCCTAGCGGGGAAGGGGAGACCCAGTACTTC